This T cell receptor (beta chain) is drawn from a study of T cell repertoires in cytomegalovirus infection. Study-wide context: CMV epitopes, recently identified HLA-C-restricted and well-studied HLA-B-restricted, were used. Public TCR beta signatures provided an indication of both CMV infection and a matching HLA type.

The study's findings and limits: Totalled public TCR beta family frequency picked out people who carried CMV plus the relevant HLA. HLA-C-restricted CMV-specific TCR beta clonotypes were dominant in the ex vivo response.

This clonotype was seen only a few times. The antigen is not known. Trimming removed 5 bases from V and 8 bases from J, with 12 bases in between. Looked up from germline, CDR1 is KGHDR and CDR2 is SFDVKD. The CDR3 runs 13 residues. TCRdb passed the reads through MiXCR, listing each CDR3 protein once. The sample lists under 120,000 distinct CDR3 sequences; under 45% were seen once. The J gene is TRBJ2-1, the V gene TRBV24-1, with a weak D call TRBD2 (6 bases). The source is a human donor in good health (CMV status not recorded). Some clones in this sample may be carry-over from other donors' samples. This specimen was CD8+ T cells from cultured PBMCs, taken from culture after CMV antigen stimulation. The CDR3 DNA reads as TGTGCCACCAGTGGACTAGGTTCGCATGAGCAGTTCTTC. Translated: CATSGLGSHEQFF.